A single sample is the source of the 19 T cell receptor beta chains below, sequenced in a study of blood T cells in healthy people across ages. Using a J-beta primer mix together with a sample-barcoded 5' primer, a second PCR was run for roughly 7 to 12 cycles. TCRdb re-called the 5' RACE reads through MiXCR, storing one row per CDR3 protein. The sample shows about 800,000 distinct CDR3 sequences, approximately 25% of them seen only once. This sample also appeared in a second study, on T cells of mothers and their children.

The specimen sequenced was blood. All receptors come from a boy under 18 in good health.

CDR3 DNA sequence: TGTGCCAGCAGCCCAGGGACTTCGGAAGAGACCCAGTACTTC. Its protein product is CASSPGTSEETQYF. The chain uses TRBV12-3 or TRBV12-4 and TRBJ2-1; maybe TRBD2 (6 bases). The J call is doubtful: the DNA matches TRBJ2-5 better. The CDR3 runs to 14 residues.

This chain links TRBV4-3 with TRBJ2-7, with D unresolved. From germline, CDR1 is LGHNA and CDR2 YSLEER. The CDR3 runs to 15 residues. V lost 0 bases and J lost 0, with 9 bases in between. CDR3 DNA sequence: TGCGCCAGCAGCCAAGATCAAACAGTCTCCTACGAGCAGTACTTC. This gives the protein CASSQDQTVSYEQYF.

The table lists this clonotype with a few counts. This chain links TRBV3-1 with TRBJ2-2, with 7 bases that match TRBD1. After removal of 4 bases from V and 0 bases from J, the junction contained 5 bases not matched to a gene. This CDR3 contains 16 residues. Germline loops: CDR1 LGHDT, CDR2 YNNKEL (reference sequence). The CDR3 DNA is TGTGCCAGCAGCCCACGACAGGGACCGAACACCGGGGAGCTGTTTTTT. It codes for CASSPRQGPNTGELFF.

The chain couples TRBV7-9 to TRBJ1-1; 8 positions match TRBD1. J was trimmed by 6 bases and V by 0 bases; bases with no gene match: 9. This CDR3 region has 16 residues. Germline values: CDR1 SEHNR, CDR2 FQNEAQ (reference sequence). The CDR3: CASSLAQGAGGAEAFF. The CDR3 nucleotides read TGTGCCAGCAGCTTAGCTCAGGGGGCCGGAGGCGCTGAAGCTTTCTTT. Using reference TRBV7-9 and TRBJ1-1 for the parts outside the CDR3, the full variable domain is DTGVSQNPRHKITKRGQNVTFRCDPISEHNRLYWYRQTLGQGPEFLTYFQNEAQLEKSRLLSDRFSAERPKGSFSTLEIQRTEQGDSAMYLCASSLAQGAGGAEAFFGQGTRLTVV.

The J gene is TRBJ2-7, the V gene TRBV5-6, with D possibly being TRBD2 (6 bases). CDR1 and CDR2 from the germline V gene are SGHDT and YYEEEE. The length of the CDR3 is 16 residues. Trimming took 4 bases from V and 1 from J, leaving 18 bases between them. This CDR3 is CASSRTPGTVSYEQYF. The CDR3 nucleotides are TGTGCCAGCAGCCGAACCCCCGGGACTGTATCCTACGAGCAGTACTTC.

In this sample, this clonotype turned up a few times. V usage is TRBV5-1 and J usage is TRBJ2-1, with 11 positions matching TRBD2. This CDR3 has 17 residues. The germline gives CDR1 SGHRS, CDR2 YFSETQ. V dropped 2 bases and J dropped 7; count of bases not matched to a gene: 11. The CDR3 coding sequence is TGCGCCAGCAGCTTCCTTGTTAGCGGGGGGGCTATGAATGAGCAGTTCTTC. Its protein is CASSFLVSGGAMNEQFF.

About this clonotype itself: Lacking the conserved final phenylalanine or tryptophan, this CDR3 likely reflects a read error. V is TRBV7-2 and J is TRBJ2-3; 16 bases fit TRBD2. V dropped 1 base and J dropped 4; count of bases not matched to a gene: 11. CDR1 is SGHTA, CDR2 FQGNSA, per germline. The CDR3 runs to 20 residues. The CDR3 DNA sequence: TGTGCCAGCAGCTTAGGGATACGTGGGACTAGCGGGAGGGGCCCAGATACGCAGTATTTA. Translation gives CASSLGIRGTSGRGPDTQYL.

This clonotype has a handful of counts. The rearrangement links TRBV20-1 to TRBJ2-1; TRBD2 is a possible D gene (6 bases). Germline-derived CDR1 and CDR2 are DFQATT and SNEGSKA (reference sequence). Trimming took 6 bases from V and 0 from J, leaving 18 bases between them. The CDR3 contains 16 residues. The CDR3 spells CSARSGLPSSYNEQFF. The CDR3 DNA reads as TGCAGTGCAAGGAGCGGGCTCCCGAGCTCCTACAATGAGCAGTTCTTC.

The table lists this clonotype with many counts. J is TRBJ2-5 and V is TRBV6-2 or TRBV6-3; 8 bases are shared with TRBD2. The J call is doubtful: the DNA matches TRBJ2-7 better. The CDR3 runs 14 residues. Germline CDR1 is MNHEY and CDR2 is SVGEGT. The CDR3 spells CASSQRENSYEQYF. CDR3 DNA: TGTGCCAGCAGTCAGCGGGAGAATAGCTACGAGCAGTACTTC.

The chain has TRBV19 and TRBJ1-4; D not resolved. Germline V gene sequence: CDR1 LNHDA, CDR2 SQIVND (reference sequence). The CDR3 runs to 14 residues. V gave up 7 bases and J gave up 10 bases, with 19 bases separating them. CDR3 DNA: TGTGCCAGTAAGCCCGGTGTGGAAGTAGGAAAACTGTTTTTT. Translating it yields CASKPGVEVGKLFF.

The CDR3 nucleotides read TGCAGTGCCCCGATGTGGGGCGGGGAGAACACCGGGGAGCTGTTTTTT. It specifies CSAPMWGGENTGELFF. V usage is TRBV20-1 and J usage is TRBJ2-2, with D perhaps TRBD2 (6 bases). This CDR3 has 16 amino acids. Germline V CDR1 and CDR2: DFQATT, SNEGSKA (reference sequence). Trimming removed 6 bases at V and 1 base at J, with 18 bases between.

V usage is TRBV5-1 and J usage is TRBJ2-5, with 8 bases that match TRBD2. V dropped 4 bases and J dropped 5; count of bases not matched to a gene: 7. The germline V gene encodes CDR1 SGHRS and CDR2 YFSETQ. The CDR3 has 14 amino acids. CDR3 sequence: CASSLGTSFETQYF. As DNA, the CDR3 is TGCGCCAGCAGCCTAGGGACTAGTTTCGAGACCCAGTACTTC.

This clonotype has more than one count but fewer than ten. The V call is TRBV29-1, the J call TRBJ2-7; D gene uncertain. Per the germline V gene, CDR1 is SQVTM and CDR2 is ANQGSEA. V was pared by 0 bases and J by 4 bases, with 16 bases between. This CDR3 spans 15 amino acids. CDR3 region: CSVEERQSEAYEQYF. The CDR3 region has the DNA TGCAGCGTTGAAGAAAGGCAGAGTGAGGCTTACGAGCAGTACTTC.

The chain employs TRBV2 and TRBJ1-2, with D hard to call. Per germline, CDR1 SNHLY and CDR2 FYNNEI. V was trimmed by 8 bases and J by 1 base, leaving 14 bases between them. The CDR3 is 14 amino acids. The CDR3 region is CASFRGEVNYGYTF. CDR3 nucleotides: TGTGCCAGCTTCCGTGGGGAAGTTAACTATGGCTACACCTTC.

This chain connects TRBV24-1 to TRBJ2-3, with D tentatively TRBD2 (6 bases). Per germline, CDR1 KGHDR and CDR2 SFDVKD. The CDR3 is 16 residues long. Trimming removed 5 bases at V and 0 bases at J, with 14 bases between. CDR3 protein: CATSGSGLHSTDTQYF. CDR3 nucleotide sequence: TGTGCCACCAGTGGTAGCGGACTACATAGCACAGATACGCAGTATTTT.

V gene TRBV28 combines with J gene TRBJ1-4; 9 bases agree with TRBD1. CDR1 MDHEN and CDR2 SYDVKM come from the germline V gene. V shed 8 bases, J shed 5 bases, and the junction held 3 bases outside the gene matches. The CDR3 spans 13 residues. The CDR3 protein is CASLGQGNEKLFF. The CDR3 nucleotides read TGTGCCAGCTTAGGACAGGGGAATGAAAAACTGTTTTTT.

This clonotype showed up just a few times. The J gene is TRBJ1-1, the V gene TRBV3-1, with 7 bases lining up with TRBD1. There are 15 residues in the CDR3. V trimming: 1 base; J trimming: 4 bases; junction bases outside the gene matches: 6. Per the germline V gene, CDR1 is LGHDT and CDR2 is YNNKEL (reference sequence). The CDR3 sequence: CASSQGVSGGTEAFF. The CDR3 nucleotides read TGTGCCAGCAGCCAAGGGGTCTCAGGGGGCACTGAAGCTTTCTTT.

This chain links TRBV19 with TRBJ2-1, with TRBD2 matching over 8 bases. The V gene end was trimmed by 3 bases and the J gene end by 0 bases; junction bases not matched to a gene: 7. CDR1 and CDR2 (germline): LNHDA, SQIVND (reference sequence). This CDR3 has 17 residues. The CDR3 sequence is CASSMGLAGLSYNEQFF. The CDR3 nucleotides read TGTGCCAGTAGTATGGGGCTAGCGGGCCTCTCCTACAATGAGCAGTTCTTC.

The chain employs TRBV29-1 and TRBJ2-5; D is uncertain. The closer fit of TRBJ2-7 to the DNA end suggests the J call may be wrong. Germline V lookup: CDR1 SQVTM, CDR2 ANQGSEA. The CDR3 has 12 amino acids. The CDR3 nucleotides are TGCAGCGTTGGGCGTAGCTCCTACGAGCAGTACTTC. Translation: CSVGRSSYEQYF.